These 3 T cell receptor beta chains were all obtained from the same sample, sequenced in a study of shared clonotypes between healthy human individuals. This table comes from immunoSEQ multiplex PCR, and its TCRdb copy is limited to in-frame clones, with some not included. The data show 650,000 to 750,000 clones, roughly 70% seen once. Specimen: memory CD4+ T cells sorted from blood. Subset denoted: CD45RA-negative fraction. The receptor set was obtained from a young woman in good health.

The sample holds one count of this clone. The chain joins TRBV21-1 to TRBJ2-5. TRBV21-1 represents a pseudogene. The CDR3 sequence is 15 residues long. The CDR3 is CASGNVGDSKETQYF. Here the CDR3 DNA reads TGTGCCAGCGGGAATGTGGGGGATTCGAAAGAGACCCAGTACTTC.

The J gene is TRBJ1-1, the V gene TRBV7-6; 9 positions match TRBD1. The CDR3 has 13 residues. V was clipped by 4 bases and J by 5 bases; unmatched bases: 2. Germline-derived CDR1 and CDR2 are SGHVS and FNYEAQ. The CDR3 loop is CASSSGQGTEAFF. The CDR3 nucleotides read TGTGCCAGCAGCTCCGGACAGGGGACTGAAGCTTTCTTT.

In this sample, this clone turned up a few times. The chain uses TRBV5-6 and TRBJ2-3, with D hard to call. Germline V gene sequence: CDR1 SGHDT, CDR2 YYEEEE. The V gene lost 4 bases and the J gene lost 2 bases, with 5 bases spanning the gap. This CDR3 is 12 amino acids long. In DNA, the CDR3 is TGTGCCAGCAGCCAGGACACAGATACGCAGTATTTT. Translating gives CASSQDTDTQYF.